Below are 7 T cell receptor beta chains sequenced from a single sample in a study of technical replicates of blood from several donors. Sequenced by immunoSEQ multiplex PCR; TCRdb stores in-frame clones only, minus some. The sample has about 79,000 clones; roughly 94% are singletons. The sample consisted of T cells isolated from PBMCs. Every receptor here comes from a human donor in good health.

The rearrangement links TRBV5-6 to TRBJ2-1; D perhaps matches TRBD1 (5 bases). V lost 1 base, J lost 5 bases, and 13 bases lay in between. CDR1 is SGHDT, CDR2 YYEEEE, per germline. CDR3 length equals 15 residues. The CDR3: CASSLNPGQHNEQFF. The CDR3 DNA is TGTGCCAGCAGCTTGAATCCAGGGCAGCACAATGAGCAGTTCTTC.

The V call is TRBV5-4, the J call TRBJ2-2; D is undetermined. CDR1 and CDR2 from the germline V gene are SGHNT and YYREEE (reference sequence). Trimming stripped 0 bases from V and 8 bases from J, with 5 bases between. The CDR3 consists of 12 residues. CDR3 nucleotide sequence: TGTGCCAGCAGCTTGGTTTCTGGGGAGCTGTTTTTT. Amino acids: CASSLVSGELFF.

The chain has TRBV5-1 and TRBJ1-2; 11 bases map to TRBD1. The V gene's germline CDR1 is SGHRS and CDR2 YFSETQ. This CDR3 is 15 amino acids long. The V gene end was trimmed by 4 bases and the J gene end by 6 bases; junction bases not matched to a gene: 8. CDR3 loop: CASSRSGQGGDGYTF. The CDR3 DNA sequence: TGCGCCAGCAGCCGCTCGGGACAGGGGGGGGATGGCTACACCTTC.

This clone has just one count. The V and J genes are TRBV5-1 and TRBJ2-1; D perhaps matches TRBD2 (5 bases). Trimming removed 0 bases at V and 0 bases at J, with 7 bases between. The germline V gene encodes CDR1 SGHRS and CDR2 YFSETQ. This CDR3 has 15 amino acids. The DNA for the CDR3 is TGCGCCAGCAGCTTGGGGAGCGGCTCCTACAATGAGCAGTTCTTC. Protein: CASSLGSGSYNEQFF.

The chain couples TRBV13 to TRBJ2-4; D may be TRBD2 (6 bases). The CDR3 runs 14 residues. With 5 bases removed from V and 6 bases from J, the gap between germline ends came to 14 bases. Germline V CDR1 and CDR2: PRHDT, FYEKMQ (reference sequence). CDR3 protein: CASSRGPGGNIQYF. Here the CDR3 DNA reads TGTGCCAGCAGCCGCGGGCCCGGGGGAAACATTCAGTACTTC.

The chain couples TRBV5-1 to TRBJ1-3, with TRBD1 as a possible D gene (5 bases). The germline V and J ends were trimmed by 0 bases and 4 bases, with 8 bases remaining between them. The CDR3 extends over 14 amino acids. Per germline, CDR1 SGHRS and CDR2 YFSETQ. The DNA for the CDR3 is TGCGCCAGCAGCTTGGAGACAGCGGGAAACACCATATATTTT. This gives the protein CASSLETAGNTIYF.

V usage is TRBV4-1 and J usage is TRBJ2-7; 7 nucleotides align to TRBD1. The CDR3 extends over 16 amino acids. Trimming at V came to 2 bases and at J to 4 bases, leaving 11 bases not matched to a gene. The germline gives CDR1 MGHRA, CDR2 YSYEKL. DNA for the CDR3: TGCGCCAGCAGCCAAATACTCCACAGGGGAAGGTACGAGCAGTACTTC. This sequence encodes CASSQILHRGRYEQYF.